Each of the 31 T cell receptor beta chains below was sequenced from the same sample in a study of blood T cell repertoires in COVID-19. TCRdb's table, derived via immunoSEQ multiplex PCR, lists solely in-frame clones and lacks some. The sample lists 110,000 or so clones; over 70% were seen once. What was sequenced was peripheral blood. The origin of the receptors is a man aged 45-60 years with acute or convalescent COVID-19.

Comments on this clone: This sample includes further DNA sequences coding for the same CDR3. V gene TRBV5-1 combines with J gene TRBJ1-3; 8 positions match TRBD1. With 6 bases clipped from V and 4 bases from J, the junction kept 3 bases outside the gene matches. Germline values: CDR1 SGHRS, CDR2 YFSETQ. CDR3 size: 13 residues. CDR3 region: CASTTGAGNTIYF. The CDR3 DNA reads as TGCGCCAGCACGACAGGGGCAGGAAACACCATATATTTT. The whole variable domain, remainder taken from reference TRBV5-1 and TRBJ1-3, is KAGVTQTPRYLIKTRGQQVTLSCSPISGHRSVSWYQQTPGQGLQFLFEYFSETQRNKGNFPGRFSGRQFSNSRSEMNVSTLELGDSALYLCASTTGAGNTIYFGEGSWLTVV.

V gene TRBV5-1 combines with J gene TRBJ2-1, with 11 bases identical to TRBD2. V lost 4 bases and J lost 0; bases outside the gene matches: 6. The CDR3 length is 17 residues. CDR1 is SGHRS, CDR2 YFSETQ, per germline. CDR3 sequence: CASSLRLAGSSYNEQFF. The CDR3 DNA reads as TGCGCCAGCAGCCTTAGACTAGCGGGGTCCTCCTACAATGAGCAGTTCTTC.

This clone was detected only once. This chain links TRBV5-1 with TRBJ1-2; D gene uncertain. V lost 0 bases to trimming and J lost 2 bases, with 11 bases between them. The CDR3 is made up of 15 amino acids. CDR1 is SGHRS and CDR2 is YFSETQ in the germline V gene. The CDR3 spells CASSLAQVPNYGYTF. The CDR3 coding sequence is TGCGCCAGCAGCTTGGCCCAGGTCCCCAACTATGGCTACACCTTC.

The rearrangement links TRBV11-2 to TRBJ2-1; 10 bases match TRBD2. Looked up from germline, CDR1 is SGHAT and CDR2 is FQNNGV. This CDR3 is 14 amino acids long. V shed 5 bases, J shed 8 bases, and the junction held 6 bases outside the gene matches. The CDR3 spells CASSRAGGPYEQFF. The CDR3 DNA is TGTGCCAGCAGCCGAGCGGGGGGGCCCTATGAGCAGTTCTTC. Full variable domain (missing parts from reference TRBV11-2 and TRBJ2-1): EAGVAQSPRYKIIEKRQSVAFWCNPISGHATLYWYQQILGQGPKLLIQFQNNGVVDDSQLPKDRFSAERLKGVDSTLKIQPAKLEDSAVYLCASSRAGGPYEQFFGPGTRLTVL.

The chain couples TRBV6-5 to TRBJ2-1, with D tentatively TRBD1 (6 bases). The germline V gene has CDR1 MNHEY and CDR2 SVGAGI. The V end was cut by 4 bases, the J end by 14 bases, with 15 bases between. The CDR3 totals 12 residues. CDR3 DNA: TGTGCCAGCAGTTCCTCCGGGACACCTGAGTTCTTC. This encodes CASSSSGTPEFF.

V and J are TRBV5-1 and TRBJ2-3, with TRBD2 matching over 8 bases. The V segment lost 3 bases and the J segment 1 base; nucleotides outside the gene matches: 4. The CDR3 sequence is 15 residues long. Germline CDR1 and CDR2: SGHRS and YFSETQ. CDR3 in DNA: TGCGCCAGCAGCTCCGGACTAGCCCGCACAGATACGCAGTATTTT. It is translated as CASSSGLARTDTQYF.

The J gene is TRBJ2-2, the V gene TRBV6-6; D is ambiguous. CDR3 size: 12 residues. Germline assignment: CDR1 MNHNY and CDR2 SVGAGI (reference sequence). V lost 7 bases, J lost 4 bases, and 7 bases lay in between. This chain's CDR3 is CASTFPTGELFF. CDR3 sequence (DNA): TGTGCCAGCACCTTCCCCACCGGGGAGCTGTTTTTT.

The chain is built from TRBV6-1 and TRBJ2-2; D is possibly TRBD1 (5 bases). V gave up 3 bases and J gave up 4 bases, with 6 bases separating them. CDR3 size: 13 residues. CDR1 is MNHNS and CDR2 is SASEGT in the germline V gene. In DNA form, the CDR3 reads TGTGCCAGCAGTGACAGGGTCACCGGGGAGCTGTTTTTT. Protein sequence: CASSDRVTGELFF.

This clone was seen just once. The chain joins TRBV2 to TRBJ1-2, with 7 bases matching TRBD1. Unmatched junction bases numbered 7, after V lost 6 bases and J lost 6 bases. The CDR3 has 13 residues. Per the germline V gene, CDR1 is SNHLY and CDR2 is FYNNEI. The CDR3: CASSLGQADGYTF. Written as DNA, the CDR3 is TGTGCCAGCAGCCTCGGACAGGCAGATGGCTACACCTTC.

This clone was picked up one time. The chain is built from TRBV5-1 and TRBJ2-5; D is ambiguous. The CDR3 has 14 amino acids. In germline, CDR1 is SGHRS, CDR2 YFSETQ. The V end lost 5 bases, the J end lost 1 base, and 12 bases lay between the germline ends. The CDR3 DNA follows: TGCGCCAGCAGTCCGCAGAACAGCCAAGAGACCCAGTACTTC. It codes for CASSPQNSQETQYF.

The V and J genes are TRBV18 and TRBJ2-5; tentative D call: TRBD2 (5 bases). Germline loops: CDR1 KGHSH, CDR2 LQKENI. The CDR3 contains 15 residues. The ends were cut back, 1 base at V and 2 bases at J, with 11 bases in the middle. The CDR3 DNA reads TGTGCCAGCTCACCACGAGGAAGCGGTCAAGAGACCCAGTACTTC. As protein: CASSPRGSGQETQYF. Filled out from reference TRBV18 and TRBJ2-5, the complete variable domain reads NAGVMQNPRHLVRRRGQEARLRCSPMKGHSHVYWYRQLPEEGLKFMVYLQKENIIDESGMPKERFSAEFPKEGPSILRIQQVVRGDSAAYFCASSPRGSGQETQYFGPGTRLLVL.

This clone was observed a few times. The CDR3 reads CASSRTEVSDGYTF. Here the CDR3 DNA reads TGCGCCAGCAGCAGGACTGAGGTATCGGATGGCTACACCTTC. This chain connects TRBV4-1 to TRBJ1-2, with D uncertain. This CDR3 comprises 14 residues. Germline V gene sequence: CDR1 MGHRA, CDR2 YSYEKL. V lost 5 bases and J 6 bases, leaving 16 bases between the germline ends.

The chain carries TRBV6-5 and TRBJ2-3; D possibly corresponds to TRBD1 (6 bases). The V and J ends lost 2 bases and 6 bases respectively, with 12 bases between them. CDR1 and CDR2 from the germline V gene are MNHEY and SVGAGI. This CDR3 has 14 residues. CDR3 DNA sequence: TGTGCCAGCAGTTACCGCAGGGGTGCGGATACGCAGTATTTT. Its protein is CASSYRRGADTQYF.

CDR3 sequence reads: CASSAGQGPYEQYF. CDR3 DNA sequence: TGTGCCAGCAGCGCCGGACAGGGACCCTACGAGCAGTACTTC. This rearrangement joins TRBV9 to TRBJ2-7; 8 nucleotides line up with TRBD1. The CDR3 spans 14 residues. The V segment lost 3 bases and the J segment 2 bases; nucleotides outside the gene matches: 4. Per the germline V gene, CDR1 is SGDLS and CDR2 is YYNGEE.

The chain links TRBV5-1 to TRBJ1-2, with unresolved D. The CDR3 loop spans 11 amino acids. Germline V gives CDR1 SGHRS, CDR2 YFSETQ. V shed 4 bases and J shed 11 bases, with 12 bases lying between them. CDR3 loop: CASSSGSGYTF. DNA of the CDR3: TGCGCCAGCAGCAGCGGTAGTGGATACACCTTC.

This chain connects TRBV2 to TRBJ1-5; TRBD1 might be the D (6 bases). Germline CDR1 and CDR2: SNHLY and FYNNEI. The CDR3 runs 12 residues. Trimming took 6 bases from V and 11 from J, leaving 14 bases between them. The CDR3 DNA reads TGTGCCAGCAGGGACAGCTTAGGAACCCAGCATTTT. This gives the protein CASRDSLGTQHF.

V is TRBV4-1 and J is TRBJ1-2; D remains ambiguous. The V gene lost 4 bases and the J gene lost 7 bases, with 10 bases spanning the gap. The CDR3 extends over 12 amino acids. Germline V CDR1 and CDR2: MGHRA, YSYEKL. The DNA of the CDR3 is TGCGCCAGCAGCCTCGGAGGAGGTGGCTACACCTTC. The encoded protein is CASSLGGGGYTF.

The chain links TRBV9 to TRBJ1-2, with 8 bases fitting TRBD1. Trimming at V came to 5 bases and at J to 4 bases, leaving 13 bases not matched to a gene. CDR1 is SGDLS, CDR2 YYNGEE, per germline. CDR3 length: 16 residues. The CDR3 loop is CASSAGGRWALYGYTF. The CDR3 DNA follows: TGTGCCAGCAGTGCAGGGGGCAGGTGGGCTCTCTATGGCTACACCTTC.

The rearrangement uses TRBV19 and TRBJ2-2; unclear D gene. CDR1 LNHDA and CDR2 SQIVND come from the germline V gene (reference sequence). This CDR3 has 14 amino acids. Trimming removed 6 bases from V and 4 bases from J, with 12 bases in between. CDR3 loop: CASSLHKFTGELFF. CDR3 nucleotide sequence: TGTGCCAGTAGCTTACATAAGTTCACCGGGGAGCTGTTTTTT.

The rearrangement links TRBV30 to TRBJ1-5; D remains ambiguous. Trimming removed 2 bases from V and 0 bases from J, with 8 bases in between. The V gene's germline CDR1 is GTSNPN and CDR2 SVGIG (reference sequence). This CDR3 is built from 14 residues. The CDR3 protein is CAWSNGGSNQPQHF. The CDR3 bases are TGTGCCTGGAGTAACGGCGGTAGCAATCAGCCCCAGCATTTT.

This CDR3 reads CASSLSQRGSYEQYF. DNA of the CDR3: TGTGCCAGCAGTTTAAGCCAGCGGGGGTCCTACGAGCAGTACTTC. The V call is TRBV27, the J call TRBJ2-7; TRBD2 matches at 8 bases. The CDR3 spans 15 residues. V was clipped by 2 bases and J by 1 base; unmatched bases: 4. Germline CDR1 and CDR2: MNHEY and SMNVEV (reference sequence).

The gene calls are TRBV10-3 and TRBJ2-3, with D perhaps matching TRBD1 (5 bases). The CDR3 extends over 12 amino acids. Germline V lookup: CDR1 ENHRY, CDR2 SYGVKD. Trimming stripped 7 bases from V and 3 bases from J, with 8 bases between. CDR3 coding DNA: TGTGCCATCATGAAGGGGACAGATACGCAGTATTTT. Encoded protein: CAIMKGTDTQYF.

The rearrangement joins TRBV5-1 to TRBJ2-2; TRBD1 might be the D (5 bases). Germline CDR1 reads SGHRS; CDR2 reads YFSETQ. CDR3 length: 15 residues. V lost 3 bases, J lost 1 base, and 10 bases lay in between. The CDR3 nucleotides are TGCGCCAGCAGCTCGGACATAATGAACACCGGGGAGCTGTTTTTT. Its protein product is CASSSDIMNTGELFF. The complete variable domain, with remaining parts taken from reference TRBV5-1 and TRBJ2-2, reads KAGVTQTPRYLIKTRGQQVTLSCSPISGHRSVSWYQQTPGQGLQFLFEYFSETQRNKGNFPGRFSGRQFSNSRSEMNVSTLELGDSALYLCASSSDIMNTGELFFGEGSRLTVL.

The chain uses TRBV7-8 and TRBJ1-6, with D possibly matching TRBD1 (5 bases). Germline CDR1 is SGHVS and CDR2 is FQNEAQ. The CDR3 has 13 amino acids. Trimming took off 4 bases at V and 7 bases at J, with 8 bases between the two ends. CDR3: CASSWGSNSPLHF. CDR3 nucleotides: TGTGCCAGCAGCTGGGGCAGCAATTCACCCCTCCACTTT.

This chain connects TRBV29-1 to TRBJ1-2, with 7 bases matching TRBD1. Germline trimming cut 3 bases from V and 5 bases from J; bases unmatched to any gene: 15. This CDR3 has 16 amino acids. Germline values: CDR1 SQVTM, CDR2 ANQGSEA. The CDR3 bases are TGCAGCGTTGATGAGGGGGCCCCTGGTCGGCCTTATGGCTACACCTTC. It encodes CSVDEGAPGRPYGYTF.

The CDR3 bases are TGTGCCAGCAGTGAATTCCAGGGAGGGGATGAAAAACTGTTTTTT. It encodes CASSEFQGGDEKLFF. The chain uses TRBV6-1 and TRBJ1-4; TRBD1 might be the D (5 bases). The germline V and J ends were trimmed by 2 bases and 6 bases, with 13 bases remaining between them. The CDR3 is 15 amino acids. CDR1 and CDR2 (germline): MNHNS, SASEGT.

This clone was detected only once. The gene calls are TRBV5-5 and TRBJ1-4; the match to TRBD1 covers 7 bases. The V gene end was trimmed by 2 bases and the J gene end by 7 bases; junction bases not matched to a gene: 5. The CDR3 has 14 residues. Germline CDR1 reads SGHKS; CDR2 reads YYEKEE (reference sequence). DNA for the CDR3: TGTGCCAGCAGCTTACAGGGGAACAGTGAAAAACTGTTTTTT. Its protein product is CASSLQGNSEKLFF. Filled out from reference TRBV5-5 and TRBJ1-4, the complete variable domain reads DAGVTQSPTHLIKTRGQQVTLRCSPISGHKSVSWYQQVLGQGPQFIFQYYEKEERGRGNFPDRFSARQFPNYSSELNVNALLLGDSALYLCASSLQGNSEKLFFGSGTQLSVL.

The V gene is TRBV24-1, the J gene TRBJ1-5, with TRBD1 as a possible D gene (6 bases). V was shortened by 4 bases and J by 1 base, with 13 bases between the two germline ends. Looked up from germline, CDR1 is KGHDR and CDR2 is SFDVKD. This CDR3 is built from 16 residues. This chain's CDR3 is CATSETQGRSNQPQHF. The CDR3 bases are TGTGCCACCAGTGAGACACAGGGTAGGAGCAATCAGCCCCAGCATTTT.

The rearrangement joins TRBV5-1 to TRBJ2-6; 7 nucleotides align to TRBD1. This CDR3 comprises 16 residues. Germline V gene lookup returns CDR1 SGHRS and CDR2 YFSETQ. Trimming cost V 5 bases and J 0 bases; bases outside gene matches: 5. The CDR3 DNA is TGCGCCAGCAGTGACAGGGTTAGCTCTGGGGCCAACGTCCTGACTTTC. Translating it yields CASSDRVSSGANVLTF.

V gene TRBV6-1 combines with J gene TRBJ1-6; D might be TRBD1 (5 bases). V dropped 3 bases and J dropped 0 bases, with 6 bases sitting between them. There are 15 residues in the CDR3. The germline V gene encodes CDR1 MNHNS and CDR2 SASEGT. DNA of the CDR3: TGTGCCAGCAGTGACGGGGGCTCCTATAATTCACCCCTCCACTTT. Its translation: CASSDGGSYNSPLHF.

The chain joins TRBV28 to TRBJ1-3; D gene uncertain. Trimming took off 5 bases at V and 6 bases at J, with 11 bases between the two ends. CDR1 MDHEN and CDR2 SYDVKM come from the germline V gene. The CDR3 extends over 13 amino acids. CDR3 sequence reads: CASSVGRENTIYF. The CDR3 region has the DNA TGTGCCAGCAGTGTGGGCCGAGAAAACACCATATATTTT.